One sample yielded the 23 T cell receptor beta chains listed below, sequenced in a study of blood T cells in healthy people across ages. Primed by a sample-barcoded 5' primer and a J-beta primer mix, a second PCR proceeded for 7 to 11 cycles. TCRdb recomputed calls from the 5' RACE reads with MiXCR, one row per CDR3 protein. This sample has 800,000 to 1,000,000 distinct CDR3 sequences; under 50% occur once, and the top ten carry about an eighth. The sequenced sample was blood. Receptor source: a man aged 30 to 39 in good health.

V usage is TRBV7-2 and J usage is TRBJ2-5; D not resolved. Trimming removed 5 bases from V and 1 base from J, with 14 bases in between. The CDR3 loop spans 15 amino acids. Germline V gene sequence: CDR1 SGHTA, CDR2 FQGNSA. The CDR3 sequence: CASSEQGRLQETQYF. For the CDR3, the DNA is TGTGCCAGCAGCGAACAAGGACGTCTCCAAGAGACCCAGTACTTC.

This clonotype showed up just once. The chain links TRBV4-2 to TRBJ2-7; D is possibly TRBD1 (7 bases). This CDR3 spans 16 amino acids. From germline, CDR1 is LGHNA and CDR2 YNFKEQ. Between the trimmed V and J ends, which lost 0 bases and 2 bases, there was a span of 14 bases. The DNA for the CDR3 is TGTGCCAGCAGCCAAGATCAGGGGGGTAGGGCCTACGAGCAGTACTTC. Protein product: CASSQDQGGRAYEQYF.

This chain connects TRBV20-1 to TRBJ2-1; 9 bases match TRBD1. Germline V lookup: CDR1 DFQATT, CDR2 SNEGSKA (reference sequence). The CDR3 runs 17 residues. The trim removed 0 bases at V and 9 bases at J, leaving 15 bases unmatched. CDR3 loop: CSARDPTRDRVASEQFF. The CDR3 nucleotides read TGCAGTGCTAGAGATCCGACTCGGGACAGGGTGGCGAGTGAGCAGTTCTTC.

This clonotype was picked up many times. This chain links TRBV7-9 with TRBJ2-2, with D unresolved. The CDR3 is 14 residues long. Trimming took off 1 base at V and 3 bases at J, with 6 bases between the two ends. From germline, CDR1 is SEHNR and CDR2 FQNEAQ (reference sequence). The CDR3 DNA is TGTGCCAGCAGCTTAGTCCCATACACCGGGGAGCTGTTTTTT. Translating gives CASSLVPYTGELFF.

V is TRBV5-1 and J is TRBJ2-7; D might be TRBD2 (6 bases). Trimming stripped 0 bases from V and 0 bases from J, with 10 bases between. Germline V gene lookup returns CDR1 SGHRS and CDR2 YFSETQ. CDR3 length equals 15 residues. Here the CDR3 DNA reads TGCGCCAGCAGCTTGGTGCCGGGGGACTCCTACGAGCAGTACTTC. Amino acids: CASSLVPGDSYEQYF.

This clonotype was picked up a small number of times. The chain has TRBV3-1 and TRBJ1-1; no firm D call. The CDR3 runs to 13 residues. Trimming took off 1 base at V and 3 bases at J, with 6 bases between the two ends. Germline V gene sequence: CDR1 LGHDT, CDR2 YNNKEL (reference sequence). The CDR3 loop is CASSQASDTEAFF. The CDR3 nucleotides are TGTGCCAGCAGCCAAGCGAGTGACACTGAAGCTTTCTTT. The variable domain in full, completed from reference TRBV3-1 and TRBJ1-1, reads DTAVSQTPKYLVTQMGNDKSIKCEQNLGHDTMYWYKQDSKKFLKIMFSYNNKELIINETVPNRFSPKSPDKAHLNLHINSLELGDSAVYFCASSQASDTEAFFGQGTRLTVV.

The V call is TRBV28, the J call TRBJ2-7, with D perhaps TRBD1 or TRBD2 (5 bases each). The V gene lost 7 bases and the J gene lost 6 bases, with 19 bases spanning the gap. The CDR3 is 14 amino acids. Germline-derived CDR1 and CDR2 are MDHEN and SYDVKM. The DNA of the CDR3 is TGTGCCAGCACCTTAGGTTGGGGACGGAGCGAGCAGTACTTC. This encodes CASTLGWGRSEQYF.

The CDR3 sequence is CASSSSPGLGDTQYF. The CDR3 DNA follows: TGCGCCAGCAGCTCCAGCCCCGGCCTTGGAGATACGCAGTATTTT. This chain joins TRBV5-1 and TRBJ2-3; D ambiguous. CDR1 is SGHRS and CDR2 is YFSETQ in the germline V gene. The CDR3 has 15 residues. Trimming removed 3 bases at V and 5 bases at J, with 16 bases between.

The V call is TRBV12-3 or TRBV12-4, the J call TRBJ1-1; D call uncertain. The CDR3 totals 14 residues. Trimming cost V 3 bases and J 1 base, with 9 bases left between them. The CDR3: CASSFIPGNTEAFF. For the CDR3, the DNA is TGTGCCAGCAGTTTTATCCCAGGGAACACTGAAGCTTTCTTT.

Details on this clonotype: Compared with germline, one end of the junction differs, possibly owing to a read error. The rearrangement joins TRBV5-1 to TRBJ2-1; 9 bases agree with TRBD2. The germline V gene encodes CDR1 SGHRS and CDR2 YFSETQ. This CDR3 is 18 amino acids long. CDR3 region: CANSLVGGGAPSYNEQFF. In DNA, the CDR3 is TGCGCCAACAGCTTGGTTGGCGGGGGGGCCCCCTCCTACAATGAGCAGTTCTTC.

V and J are TRBV7-6 and TRBJ2-1; no clear D gene. The CDR3 loop spans 15 amino acids. V was pared by 0 bases and J by 1 base, with 7 bases between. Germline CDR1 is SGHVS and CDR2 is FNYEAQ. This CDR3 is CASSLASLSYNEQFF. DNA for the CDR3: TGTGCCAGCAGCTTAGCGTCACTTTCCTACAATGAGCAGTTCTTC.

This sequence joins TRBV4-1 and TRBJ1-4, with D unresolved. CDR3 length equals 19 residues. Germline CDR1 and CDR2: MGHRA and YSYEKL. With 1 base removed from V and 1 base from J, the gap between germline ends came to 19 bases. As DNA, the CDR3 is TGCGCCAGCAGCCAAGCCCCGTCTTATAGTTTGGTAACTAATGAAAAACTGTTTTTT. Amino acids: CASSQAPSYSLVTNEKLFF.

This clonotype was seen a handful of times. The rearrangement uses TRBV7-2 and TRBJ2-1, with 9 nucleotides matching TRBD2. The V and J ends lost 3 bases and 7 bases, in that order; junction bases with no gene match: 4. The germline gives CDR1 SGHTA, CDR2 FQGNSA. This CDR3 spans 14 amino acids. The CDR3 DNA reads TGTGCCAGCAGCTTCTGGCGGGGGGGGAATGAGCAGTTCTTC. Translating it yields CASSFWRGGNEQFF.

This chain uses TRBV4-1 with TRBJ2-3, with TRBD2 matching over 11 bases. The CDR3 consists of 18 residues. V lost 0 bases to trimming and J lost 0 bases; unmatched junction nucleotides: 5. Germline lookup yields CDR1 MGHRA and CDR2 YSYEKL. CDR3: CASSQEGLAGGSTDTQYF. CDR3 nucleotide sequence: TGCGCCAGCAGCCAAGAGGGGCTAGCGGGGGGTAGCACAGATACGCAGTATTTT.

The J gene is TRBJ2-3, the V gene TRBV10-3, with D possibly being TRBD2 (5 bases). Germline CDR1 ENHRY, CDR2 SYGVKD. There are 13 residues in the CDR3. The germline V and J ends were trimmed by 3 bases and 6 bases, with 10 bases remaining between them. CDR3 protein: CAISDSSSDTQYF. CDR3 DNA: TGTGCCATCAGTGATTCTAGCAGTGATACGCAGTATTTT.

This chain connects TRBV7-2 to TRBJ2-7; 10 bases map to TRBD2. CDR1 and CDR2 from the germline V gene are SGHTA and FQGNSA. This CDR3 is built from 18 residues. The ends lost 4 bases at V and 7 bases at J; junction bases unmatched: 19. Here the CDR3 reads CASSSPSRGLADYNEQYF. For the CDR3, the DNA is TGTGCCAGCAGCTCCCCCAGCCGAGGACTAGCGGACTACAATGAGCAGTACTTC. The full variable domain, its missing parts supplied by reference TRBV7-2 and TRBJ2-7, is GAGVSQSPSNKVTEKGKDVELRCDPISGHTALYWYRQSLGQGLEFLIYFQGNSAPDKSGLPSDRFSAERTGGSVSTLTIQRTQQEDSAVYLCASSSPSRGLADYNEQYFGPGTRLTVT.

This clonotype was detected many times. V is TRBV29-1 and J is TRBJ1-2; no definite D call. Trimming removed 6 bases from V and 5 bases from J, with 10 bases in between. Germline loops: CDR1 SQVTM, CDR2 ANQGSEA. The CDR3 is 11 amino acids. The CDR3 sequence is CSVTRGYGYTF. The CDR3 DNA follows: TGCAGCGTAACCCGGGGATATGGCTACACCTTC.

The V and J genes are TRBV28 and TRBJ1-1; D is undetermined. Trimming left V 9 bases short and J 1 base short, with 12 bases between. The CDR3 loop spans 13 amino acids. Germline V CDR1 and CDR2: MDHEN, SYDVKM. CDR3 in amino acids: CASLGGRNTEAFF. CDR3 bases: TGTGCCAGTCTGGGAGGGAGGAACACTGAAGCTTTCTTT.

J is TRBJ2-1 and V is TRBV7-2; 9 bases align to TRBD2. This CDR3 has 16 amino acids. CDR1 and CDR2 (germline): SGHTA, FQGNSA. J was trimmed by 6 bases and V by 1 base; bases with no gene match: 7. Here the CDR3 DNA reads TGTGCCAGCAGCTTAGGTGGCGGGGGGGGGCGCAATGAGCAGTTCTTC. Protein sequence: CASSLGGGGGRNEQFF.

This chain joins TRBV7-9 and TRBJ2-1; 11 bases are a match to TRBD2. The CDR3 covers 13 residues. Germline assignment: CDR1 SEHNR and CDR2 FQNEAQ (reference sequence). Trimming took 3 bases from V and 14 from J; bases not matched to a gene: 6. The CDR3, as DNA: TGTGCCAGCAGCTTTACTAGCGGGGGACATAAGTTCTTC. Protein sequence: CASSFTSGGHKFF.

Comment on this clonotype: Sequence at one end of the junction differs from germline and may be a read error. The rearrangement links TRBV9 to TRBJ2-5; no firm D call. This CDR3 is built from 13 residues. CDR1 is SGDLS, CDR2 YYNGEE, per germline. CDR3 sequence: CANSDGAQETQYF. The CDR3 nucleotides are TGTGCCAACAGCGACGGAGCTCAAGAGACCCAGTACTTC.

The chain is built from TRBV11-2 and TRBJ1-6, with unresolved D. Germline lookup yields CDR1 SGHAT and CDR2 FQNNGV. CDR3 length: 13 amino acids. V lost 7 bases and J 10 bases, leaving 14 bases between the germline ends. CDR3 region: CASNRQGGSPLHF. CDR3 nucleotide sequence: TGTGCCAGCAACCGACAAGGTGGATCACCCCTCCACTTT.

This clonotype was recorded a few times. J is TRBJ2-1 and V is TRBV5-1; unclear D gene. Trimming removed 4 bases at V and 0 bases at J, with 14 bases between. The CDR3 spans 16 residues. Germline loops: CDR1 SGHRS, CDR2 YFSETQ. CDR3 DNA sequence: TGCGCCAGCAGCCCCTCGTCCCTTAGCTCCTACAATGAGCAGTTCTTC. It translates to CASSPSSLSSYNEQFF.